The 29 T cell receptor beta chains below come from one sample, sequenced in a study of blood T cell repertoires in COVID-19. The protocol was immunoSEQ multiplex PCR, while the TCRdb copy is restricted to in-frame clones and leaves out a portion. Of roughly 220,000 clones listed, around 85% were seen once; the top ten hold about 3.8%. The sequenced sample was PBMCs or T cells enriched from blood (not recorded which). The receptors stem from a woman aged 40 to 55 with acute COVID-19.

The CDR3 sequence is CASGQGIGNTQYF. CDR3 bases: TGCGCCAGCGGTCAGGGGATTGGGAATACGCAGTATTTT. V and J are TRBV10-1 and TRBJ2-3, with TRBD1 as a possible D gene (6 bases). Germline V lookup: CDR1 WNHNN, CDR2 SYGVQD (reference sequence). This CDR3 comprises 13 residues. V lost 8 bases to trimming and J lost 7 bases, with 16 bases between them.

The CDR3 here is CASSVTAGGNVYNEQFF. The CDR3 bases are TGTGCCAGCAGCGTTACCGCAGGGGGCAACGTTTACAATGAGCAGTTCTTC. J is TRBJ2-1 and V is TRBV9, with TRBD1 identical over 8 bases. Germline CDR1 and CDR2: SGDLS and YYNGEE. This CDR3 region has 17 residues. The V and J ends lost 2 bases and 4 bases, in that order; junction bases with no gene match: 11.

The chain couples TRBV27 to TRBJ1-2; D is unclear. V was pared by 2 bases and J by 6 bases, with 13 bases between. In germline, CDR1 is MNHEY, CDR2 SMNVEV (reference sequence). The CDR3 consists of 14 residues. The CDR3, as DNA: TGTGCCAGCAGTTTAATGGAGGGTAGGGATGGCTACACCTTC. Translating gives CASSLMEGRDGYTF.

This clone has only one observation. The chain has TRBV19 and TRBJ2-3; D is possibly TRBD2 (7 bases). The CDR3 loop spans 17 amino acids. Trimming pared 0 bases from V and 0 bases from J, leaving 13 bases between. The germline CDR1 and CDR2 sequences are LNHDA and SQIVND (reference sequence). The CDR3 nucleotides are TGTGCCAGTAGTATAGATGCGGGGGCGCGGAGCACAGATACGCAGTATTTT. It translates to CASSIDAGARSTDTQYF. The full variable domain, with the rest looked up from reference TRBV19 and TRBJ2-3, is DGGITQSPKYLFRKEGQNVTLSCEQNLNHDAMYWYRQDPGQGLRLIYYSQIVNDFQKGDIAEGYSVSREKKESFPLTVTSAQKNPTAFYLCASSIDAGARSTDTQYFGPGTRLTVL.

The chain joins TRBV10-1 to TRBJ2-7, with a weak D call TRBD2 (5 bases). Germline CDR1 WNHNN, CDR2 SYGVQD (reference sequence). With 2 bases removed from V and 1 base from J, the gap between germline ends came to 15 bases. The CDR3 is 16 residues long. The CDR3 DNA follows: TGCGCCAGCAGTGAGGGGGTAGCCAGAGGGTCCTACGAGCAGTACTTC. Translation: CASSEGVARGSYEQYF.

This chain joins TRBV6-6 and TRBJ1-6; 9 bases are a match to TRBD1. V lost 6 bases, J lost 9 bases, and 6 bases stayed unmatched. CDR1 MNHNY and CDR2 SVGAGI come from the germline V gene (reference sequence). CDR3 length: 14 amino acids. CDR3 bases: TGTGCCAGCAGCAGCACAGGGGGCGTTTCACCCCTCCACTTT. This sequence encodes CASSSTGGVSPLHF.

The chain is built from TRBV24-1 and TRBJ1-4; D ambiguous. Germline CDR1 and CDR2: KGHDR and SFDVKD. Trimming pared 4 bases from V and 5 bases from J, leaving 13 bases between. The CDR3 is made up of 15 amino acids. The CDR3: CATSDSRGGNEKLFF. The CDR3 DNA follows: TGTGCCACCAGTGACTCCCGGGGTGGAAATGAAAAACTGTTTTTT.

The gene calls are TRBV10-3 and TRBJ2-5; 8 bases fit TRBD1. The CDR3 has 14 amino acids. Germline values: CDR1 ENHRY, CDR2 SYGVKD. The junction had 6 bases not matched to a gene; V was cut back by 4 bases and J by 5 bases. The CDR3 is CAISGAGGKETQYF. CDR3 DNA: TGTGCCATCAGTGGAGCAGGGGGCAAGGAGACCCAGTACTTC.

The V call is TRBV30, the J call TRBJ2-7; D remains unclear. Per the germline V gene, CDR1 is GTSNPN and CDR2 is SVGIG (reference sequence). The CDR3 runs 11 residues. V was cut by 5 bases and J by 7 bases, with 12 bases left in between. CDR3 sequence (DNA): TGTGCCTGGGGGTTGACTCGGGAGCAGTACTTC. This translates into CAWGLTREQYF.

This clone is a singleton in its sample. V is TRBV9 and J is TRBJ2-5; 7 bases are shared with TRBD1. The ends lost 4 bases at V and 4 bases at J; junction bases unmatched: 7. The CDR3 covers 14 residues. Germline V CDR1 and CDR2: SGDLS, YYNGEE. The CDR3 DNA follows: TGTGCCAGCAGCCCCAGGGGGATAGGAGAGACCCAGTACTTC. This codes for CASSPRGIGETQYF.

The chain has TRBV28 and TRBJ1-4; no definite D call. Germline CDR1 reads MDHEN; CDR2 reads SYDVKM. The V end was cut by 3 bases, the J end by 7 bases, with 3 bases between. This CDR3 is 11 amino acids long. The CDR3 loop is CASSFSEKLFF. The CDR3 coding sequence is TGTGCCAGCAGTTTCAGTGAAAAACTGTTTTTT.

This clone was detected only once. J is TRBJ2-3 and V is TRBV7-8; 14 bases are shared with TRBD2. From germline, CDR1 is SGHVS and CDR2 FQNEAQ. V dropped 1 base and J dropped 2; count of bases not matched to a gene: 8. The CDR3 length is 19 residues. The CDR3 here is CASSLEGLAGALLTDTQYF. For the CDR3, the DNA is TGTGCCAGCAGCTTAGAGGGACTAGCGGGAGCCCTGCTCACAGATACGCAGTATTTT.

The V call is TRBV2, the J call TRBJ1-2; tentative D call: TRBD1 (6 bases). From germline, CDR1 is SNHLY and CDR2 FYNNEI. The CDR3 extends over 12 amino acids. V was trimmed by 9 bases and J by 1 base, leaving 9 bases between them. CDR3 protein: CARGHHNYGYTF. The CDR3 coding sequence is TGTGCCAGGGGACATCATAACTATGGCTACACCTTC.

The chain recombines TRBV6-1 with TRBJ1-2; weak D call: TRBD1 (5 bases). The CDR3 contains 14 residues. Germline V gene sequence: CDR1 MNHNS, CDR2 SASEGT. V was shortened by 2 bases and J by 1 base, with 8 bases between the two germline ends. The CDR3 DNA reads as TGTGCCAGCAGTGAACAGGGTTATAACTATGGCTACACCTTC. Protein sequence: CASSEQGYNYGYTF.

V is TRBV11-3 and J is TRBJ2-5; 12 nucleotides align to TRBD2. Germline values: CDR1 SGHNT, CDR2 YENEEA. The CDR3 covers 17 residues. With 1 base clipped from V and 2 bases from J, the junction kept 5 bases outside the gene matches. Here the CDR3 DNA reads TGTGCCAGCAGCTTAGGCCTACTAGCGGGGGGTCAAGAGACCCAGTACTTC. Encoded protein: CASSLGLLAGGQETQYF. The full variable domain, its missing parts supplied by reference TRBV11-3 and TRBJ2-5, is EAGVVQSPRYKIIEKKQPVAFWCNPISGHNTLYWYLQNLGQGPELLIRYENEEAVDDSQLPKDRFSAERLKGVDSTLKIQPAELGDSAVYLCASSLGLLAGGQETQYFGPGTRLLVL.

The DNA for the CDR3 is TGTGCCATCAGGTCTTATAGCAATCAGCCCCAGCATTTT. Protein product: CAIRSYSNQPQHF. The rearrangement joins TRBV10-3 to TRBJ1-5; D is undetermined. This CDR3 has 13 residues. Trimming removed 6 bases at V and 0 bases at J, with 6 bases between. The V gene's germline CDR1 is ENHRY and CDR2 SYGVKD.

V is TRBV15 and J is TRBJ2-7; 7 nucleotides match TRBD1. CDR1 LNHNV and CDR2 YYDKDF come from the germline V gene (reference sequence). The CDR3 contains 12 residues. V was clipped by 8 bases and J by 3 bases; unmatched bases: 4. The CDR3 is CATGTAFYEQYF. Written as DNA, the CDR3 is TGTGCCACCGGGACAGCTTTCTACGAGCAGTACTTC.

Notes on this clone: Other DNA sequences from this sample encode an identical CDR3 as well. This chain links TRBV7-6 with TRBJ2-2; no firm D call. Germline V gene data show CDR1 as SGHVS and CDR2 as FNYEAQ. V shed 4 bases and J shed 8 bases, with 5 bases lying between them. There are 11 residues in the CDR3. In DNA form, the CDR3 reads TGTGCCAGCAGCTCCGTTGGGGAGCTGTTTTTT. Its protein is CASSSVGELFF.

This clone has a single count. J is TRBJ2-1 and V is TRBV21-1; TRBD1, the table's D call, lacks a check against the DNA. TRBV21-1 is flagged as a pseudogene. This CDR3 is built from 14 residues. CDR3 coding DNA: TGTGCCAGCAGCCGGGACAGGGTGGTCGATGAGCAGTTCTTC. It specifies CASSRDRVVDEQFF.

The chain recombines TRBV20-1 with TRBJ1-2; no definite D call. Germline loops: CDR1 DFQATT, CDR2 SNEGSKA (reference sequence). The CDR3 runs 11 residues. Trimming stripped 4 bases from V and 8 bases from J, with 11 bases between. The CDR3 sequence is CSANPTLGYTF. DNA of the CDR3: TGCAGTGCTAATCCCACTCTAGGCTACACCTTC.

This chain links TRBV19 with TRBJ1-6; possibly TRBD1 for D (6 bases). The CDR3 extends over 11 amino acids. Germline V gene sequence: CDR1 LNHDA, CDR2 SQIVND (reference sequence). For the CDR3, the DNA is TGTGTGAGGGGGTACTCGGGACCCCTCCACTTT. This gives the protein CVRGYSGPLHF.

In DNA, the CDR3 is TGTGCCTGGAGTGGGACAGGGGAAACCGGGGAGCTGTTTTTT. This gives the protein CAWSGTGETGELFF. V is TRBV30 and J is TRBJ2-2; TRBD1 aligns across 9 bases. CDR3 length: 14 amino acids. Germline assignment: CDR1 GTSNPN and CDR2 SVGIG (reference sequence). J was trimmed by 5 bases and V by 1 base; bases with no gene match: 2.

In its sample, this clone was seen once. The chain combines TRBV28 with TRBJ1-1; D ambiguous. V was trimmed by 5 bases and J by 3 bases, leaving 7 bases between them. CDR1 and CDR2 (germline): MDHEN, SYDVKM. The CDR3 extends over 12 amino acids. CDR3 nucleotides: TGTGCCAGCAGTGCCCGGGACACTGAAGCTTTCTTT. Protein: CASSARDTEAFF.

This clone was counted a few times. The rearrangement uses TRBV19 and TRBJ1-5, with no clear D. Looked up from germline, CDR1 is LNHDA and CDR2 is SQIVND (reference sequence). V was cut by 3 bases and J by 0 bases, with 12 bases left in between. CDR3 length: 16 residues. The CDR3, as DNA: TGTGCCAGTAGTATCGGCGGAGGGTATAGCAATCAGCCCCAGCATTTT. Protein sequence: CASSIGGGYSNQPQHF.

V is TRBV10-3 and J is TRBJ2-2, with D possibly TRBD2 on 6 matching bases. There are 15 residues in the CDR3. CDR1 and CDR2 from the germline V gene are ENHRY and SYGVKD. Trimming took 8 bases from V and 0 from J, leaving 13 bases between them. The CDR3 region has the DNA TGTGCCATCGGGGTGCTAGCGACGAACACCGGGGAGCTGTTTTTT. It translates to CAIGVLATNTGELFF.

The chain joins TRBV19 to TRBJ2-7, with 7 bases lining up with TRBD1. The CDR3 length is 13 residues. With V trimmed by 4 bases and J by 3 bases, 3 bases remained unmatched. Germline CDR1 is LNHDA and CDR2 is SQIVND (reference sequence). In DNA form, the CDR3 reads TGTGCCAGTAGTAGGGACAGCAACTACGAGCAGTACTTC. Protein product: CASSRDSNYEQYF.

V gene TRBV18 combines with J gene TRBJ1-2, with 8 bases fitting TRBD1. The ends lost 2 bases at V and 8 bases at J; junction bases unmatched: 7. The CDR3 contains 14 residues. Germline V gives CDR1 KGHSH, CDR2 LQKENI. The CDR3 sequence: CASSPGTGSGGYTF. The CDR3 DNA follows: TGTGCCAGCTCACCAGGGACAGGCTCTGGGGGCTACACCTTC. Combining the CDR3 with reference TRBV18 and TRBJ1-2 gives the whole variable domain NAGVMQNPRHLVRRRGQEARLRCSPMKGHSHVYWYRQLPEEGLKFMVYLQKENIIDESGMPKERFSAEFPKEGPSILRIQQVVRGDSAAYFCASSPGTGSGGYTFGSGTRLTVV.

This chain connects TRBV5-1 to TRBJ2-4, with D unclear. This CDR3 is built from 16 residues. V lost 1 base and J 0 bases, leaving 11 bases between the germline ends. Germline lookup yields CDR1 SGHRS and CDR2 YFSETQ. The CDR3 here is CASSLNTDIAKNIQYF. The CDR3 DNA is TGCGCCAGCAGCTTGAATACTGACATAGCCAAAAACATTCAGTACTTC.

The genes are TRBV27 and TRBJ2-4; D perhaps matches TRBD1 (6 bases). The germline V gene encodes CDR1 MNHEY and CDR2 SMNVEV (reference sequence). The CDR3 length is 15 residues. V was trimmed by 5 bases and J by 3 bases, leaving 14 bases between them. CDR3 region: CASSAYREGKNIQYF. CDR3 in DNA: TGTGCCAGCAGTGCGTACAGGGAAGGCAAAAACATTCAGTACTTC.